This T cell receptor beta chain was found in a study of siplizumab effects on memory and regulatory T cells. General observations from the study: Significant reduction of alloreactive sequences traceable to unstimulated CD4+ memory cells was observed with siplizumab. The average Treg-derived proportion among mappable alloreactive CD4+ clones was 68.8% with siplizumab versus 25% to 30% in controls. Tregs that proliferated in siplizumab cultures did not have their suppressive function confirmed. Naive T cells seemed more diverse than memory cells; they also seemed major alloresponse contributors.

A remark on this clone: What it binds is unknown.

Generated by immunoSEQ multiplex PCR, the TCRdb table keeps only in-frame clones and is missing some. The sample holds more than 60,000 clones, 90% to 95% seen once. Germline V CDR1 and CDR2: SGHDT, YYEEEE. The CDR3 runs 15 residues. V was shortened by 6 bases and J by 0 bases, with 15 bases between the two germline ends. The V call is TRBV5-6, the J call TRBJ1-1; D is possibly TRBD1 (6 bases). The sequence was collected from a human donor in good health. Sequenced input: CD8+ T cells sorted from blood. CDR3: CASNTDRRMNTEAFF. CDR3 coding DNA: TGTGCCAGCAACACGGACAGAAGGATGAACACTGAAGCTTTCTTT.